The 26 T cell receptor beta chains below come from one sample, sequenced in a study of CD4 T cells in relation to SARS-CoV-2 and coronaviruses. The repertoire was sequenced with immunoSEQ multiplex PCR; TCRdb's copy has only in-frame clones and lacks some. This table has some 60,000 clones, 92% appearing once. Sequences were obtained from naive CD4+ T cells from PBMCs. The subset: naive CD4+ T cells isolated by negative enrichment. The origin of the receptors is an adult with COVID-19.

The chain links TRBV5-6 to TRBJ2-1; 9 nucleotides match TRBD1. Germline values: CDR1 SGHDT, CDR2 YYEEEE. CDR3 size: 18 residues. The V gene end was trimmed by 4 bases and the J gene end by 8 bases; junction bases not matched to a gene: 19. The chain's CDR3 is CASSGTGFAPGRVHEQFF. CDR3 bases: TGTGCCAGCAGCGGGACAGGGTTCGCGCCGGGGAGGGTACATGAGCAGTTCTTC. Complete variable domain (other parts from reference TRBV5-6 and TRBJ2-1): DAGVTQSPTHLIKTRGQQVTLRCSPKSGHDTVSWYQQALGQGPQFIFQYYEEEERQRGNFPDRFSGHQFPNYSSELNVNALLLGDSALYLCASSGTGFAPGRVHEQFFGPGTRLTVL.

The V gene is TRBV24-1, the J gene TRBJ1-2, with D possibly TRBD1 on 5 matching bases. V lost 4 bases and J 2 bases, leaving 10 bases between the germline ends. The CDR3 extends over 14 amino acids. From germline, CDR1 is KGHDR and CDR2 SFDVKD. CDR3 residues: CATSDVRQNYGYTF. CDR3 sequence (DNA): TGTGCCACCAGTGACGTGCGACAGAACTATGGCTACACCTTC.

Written as DNA, the CDR3 is TGTGCCAGCAGTTACTCACGGGACAGGAACACTGAAGCTTTCTTT. It translates to CASSYSRDRNTEAFF. The V call is TRBV6-5, the J call TRBJ1-1; 7 bases map to TRBD1. The junction had 2 bases not matched to a gene; V was cut back by 0 bases and J by 1 base. The CDR3 loop spans 15 amino acids. The germline gives CDR1 MNHEY, CDR2 SVGAGI.

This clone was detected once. CDR3 nucleotide sequence: TGTGCCAGCAGAAAAGAACAGGGTTGGCAGCCCCAGCATTTT. Translation gives CASRKEQGWQPQHF. The chain recombines TRBV28 with TRBJ1-5, with D perhaps TRBD1 (6 bases). Germline CDR1 is MDHEN and CDR2 is SYDVKM. The CDR3 has 14 residues. V was clipped by 6 bases and J by 7 bases, with 16 bases between them.

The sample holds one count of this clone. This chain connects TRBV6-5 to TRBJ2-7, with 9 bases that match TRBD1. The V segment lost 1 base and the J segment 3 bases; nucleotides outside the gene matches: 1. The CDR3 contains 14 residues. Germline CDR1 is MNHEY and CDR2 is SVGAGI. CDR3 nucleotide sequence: TGTGCCAGCAGTTACTGGGACAGGGACTACGAGCAGTACTTC. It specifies CASSYWDRDYEQYF.

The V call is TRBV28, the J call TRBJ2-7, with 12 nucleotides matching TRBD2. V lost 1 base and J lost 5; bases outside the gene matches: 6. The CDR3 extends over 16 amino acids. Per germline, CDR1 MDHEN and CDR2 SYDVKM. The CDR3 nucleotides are TGTGCCAGCAGTTTATATCTAGCGGGAGGGCCCAACGAGCAGTACTTC. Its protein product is CASSLYLAGGPNEQYF.

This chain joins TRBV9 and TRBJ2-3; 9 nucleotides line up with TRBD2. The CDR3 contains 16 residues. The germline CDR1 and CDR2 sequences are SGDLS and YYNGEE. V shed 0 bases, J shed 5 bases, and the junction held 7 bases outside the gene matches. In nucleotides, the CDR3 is TGTGCCAGCAGCGTAGAGTCTAGCGGGAAGGTAGATACGCAGTATTTT. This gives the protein CASSVESSGKVDTQYF.

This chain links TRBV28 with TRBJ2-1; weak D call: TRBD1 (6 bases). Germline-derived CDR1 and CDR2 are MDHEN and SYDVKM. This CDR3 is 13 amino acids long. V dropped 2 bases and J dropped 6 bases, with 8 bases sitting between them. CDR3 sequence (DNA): TGTGCCAGCAGTTTAAGCAGGGGCAATGAGCAGTTCTTC. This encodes CASSLSRGNEQFF.

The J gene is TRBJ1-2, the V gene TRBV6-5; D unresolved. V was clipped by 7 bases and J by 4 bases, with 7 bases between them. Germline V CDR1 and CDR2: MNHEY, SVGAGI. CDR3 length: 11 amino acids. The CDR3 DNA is TGTGCCAGCACCAAGGGCTATGGCTACACCTTC. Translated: CASTKGYGYTF.

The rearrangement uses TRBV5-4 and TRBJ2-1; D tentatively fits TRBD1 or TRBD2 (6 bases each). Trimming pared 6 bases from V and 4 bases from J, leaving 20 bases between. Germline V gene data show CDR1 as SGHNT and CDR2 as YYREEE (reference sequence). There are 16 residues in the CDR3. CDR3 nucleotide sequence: TGTGCCAGCACCCAAGGAGGGGGGTCGTTGTACAATGAGCAGTTCTTC. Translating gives CASTQGGGSLYNEQFF.

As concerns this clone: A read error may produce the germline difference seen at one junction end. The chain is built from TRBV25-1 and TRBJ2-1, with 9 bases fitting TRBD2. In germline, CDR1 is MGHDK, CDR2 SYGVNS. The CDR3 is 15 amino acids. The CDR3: CAGSVPGLARNEQFF. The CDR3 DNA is TGTGCCGGCAGTGTCCCGGGACTAGCAAGGAATGAGCAGTTCTTC.

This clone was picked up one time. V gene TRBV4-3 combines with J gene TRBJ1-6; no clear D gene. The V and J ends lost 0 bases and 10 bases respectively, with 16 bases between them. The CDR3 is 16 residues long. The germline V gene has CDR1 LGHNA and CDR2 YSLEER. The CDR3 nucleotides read TGCGCCAGCAGCCAAGATCCTGCGGCAGGCCGCTCACCCCTCCACTTT. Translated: CASSQDPAAGRSPLHF.

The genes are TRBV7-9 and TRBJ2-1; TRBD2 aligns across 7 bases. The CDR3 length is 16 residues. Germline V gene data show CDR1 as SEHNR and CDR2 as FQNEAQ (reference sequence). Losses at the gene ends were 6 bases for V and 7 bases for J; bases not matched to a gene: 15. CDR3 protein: CASRAARGGRGNEQFF. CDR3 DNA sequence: TGTGCCAGCAGGGCGGCTAGGGGCGGGAGAGGTAATGAGCAGTTCTTC.

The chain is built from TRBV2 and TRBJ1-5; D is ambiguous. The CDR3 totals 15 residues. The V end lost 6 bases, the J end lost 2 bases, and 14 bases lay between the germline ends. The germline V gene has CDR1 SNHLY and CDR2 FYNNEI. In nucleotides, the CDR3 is TGTGCCAGCAGGCGAGTGGTTTGGGGCAATCAGCCCCAGCATTTT. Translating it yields CASRRVVWGNQPQHF.

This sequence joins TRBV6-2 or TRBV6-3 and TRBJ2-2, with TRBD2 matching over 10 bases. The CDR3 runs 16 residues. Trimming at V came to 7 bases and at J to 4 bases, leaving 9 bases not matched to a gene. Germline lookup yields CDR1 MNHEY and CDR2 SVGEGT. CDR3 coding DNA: TGTGCCAGCATCCCTAGCGGGAGTGAGGGCACCGGGGAGCTGTTTTTT. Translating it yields CASIPSGSEGTGELFF.

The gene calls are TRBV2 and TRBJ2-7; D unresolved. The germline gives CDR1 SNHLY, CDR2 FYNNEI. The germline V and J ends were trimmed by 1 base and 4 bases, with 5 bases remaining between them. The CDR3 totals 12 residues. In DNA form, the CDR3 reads TGTGCCAGCAGTGAAGAGGAGTACGAGCAGTACTTC. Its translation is CASSEEEYEQYF. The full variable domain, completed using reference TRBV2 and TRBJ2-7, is EPEVTQTPSHQVTQMGQEVILRCVPISNHLYFYWYRQILGQKVEFLVSFYNNEISEKSEIFDDQFSVERPDGSNFTLKIRSTKLEDSAMYFCASSEEEYEQYFGPGTRLTVT.

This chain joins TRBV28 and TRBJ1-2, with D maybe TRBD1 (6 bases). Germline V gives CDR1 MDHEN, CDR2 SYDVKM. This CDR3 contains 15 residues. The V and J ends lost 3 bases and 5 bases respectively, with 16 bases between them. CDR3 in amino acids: CASSLLDSQSYGYTF. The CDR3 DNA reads TGTGCCAGCAGTTTGTTGGACAGCCAGAGTTATGGCTACACCTTC.

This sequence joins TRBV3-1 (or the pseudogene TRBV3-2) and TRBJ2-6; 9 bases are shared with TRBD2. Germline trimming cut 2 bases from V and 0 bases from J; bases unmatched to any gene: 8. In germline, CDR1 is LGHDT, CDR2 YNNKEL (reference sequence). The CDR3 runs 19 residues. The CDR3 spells CASSQNRLAALSGANVLTF. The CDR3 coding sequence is TGTGCCAGCAGCCAAAATAGACTAGCGGCACTCTCTGGGGCCAACGTCCTGACTTTC.

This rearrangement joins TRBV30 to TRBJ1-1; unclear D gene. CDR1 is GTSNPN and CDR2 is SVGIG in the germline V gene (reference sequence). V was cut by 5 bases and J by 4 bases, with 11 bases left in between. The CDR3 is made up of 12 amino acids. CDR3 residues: CAWAEGSTEAFF. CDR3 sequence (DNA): TGTGCCTGGGCCGAGGGCAGCACTGAAGCTTTCTTT.

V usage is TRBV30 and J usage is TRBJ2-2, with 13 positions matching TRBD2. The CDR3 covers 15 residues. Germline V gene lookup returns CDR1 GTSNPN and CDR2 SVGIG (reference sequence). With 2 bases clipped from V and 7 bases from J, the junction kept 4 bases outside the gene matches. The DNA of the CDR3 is TGTGCCTGGAGTCTAGGACTAGCGGGAGACGGGGAGCTGTTTTTT. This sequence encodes CAWSLGLAGDGELFF.

The CDR3 DNA reads TGTGCCAGCAAGGGAAACAATGAGCAGTTCTTC. This encodes CASKGNNEQFF. This chain links TRBV6-5 with TRBJ2-1; no reliable D call. CDR1 and CDR2 (germline): MNHEY, SVGAGI. The CDR3 extends over 11 amino acids. Trimming removed 7 bases from V and 5 bases from J, with 6 bases in between.

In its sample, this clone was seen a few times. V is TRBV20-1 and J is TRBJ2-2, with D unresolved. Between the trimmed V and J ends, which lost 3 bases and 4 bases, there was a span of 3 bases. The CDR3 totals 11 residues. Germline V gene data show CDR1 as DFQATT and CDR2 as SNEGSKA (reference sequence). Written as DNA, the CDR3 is TGCAGTGCTAGCTCCACCGGGGAGCTGTTTTTT. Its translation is CSASSTGELFF.

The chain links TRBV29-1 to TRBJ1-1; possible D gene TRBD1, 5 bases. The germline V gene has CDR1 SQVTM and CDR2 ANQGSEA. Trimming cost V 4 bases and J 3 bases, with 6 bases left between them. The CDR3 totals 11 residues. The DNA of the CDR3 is TGCAGCGTTGTAGGGGACACTGAAGCTTTCTTT. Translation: CSVVGDTEAFF.

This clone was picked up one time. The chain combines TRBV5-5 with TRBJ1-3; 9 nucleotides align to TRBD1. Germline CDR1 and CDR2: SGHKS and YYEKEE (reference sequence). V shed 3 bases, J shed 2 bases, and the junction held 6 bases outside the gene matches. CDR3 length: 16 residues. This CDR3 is CASSSQQGATGNTIYF. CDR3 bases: TGTGCCAGCAGCTCACAACAGGGGGCCACTGGAAACACCATATATTTT.

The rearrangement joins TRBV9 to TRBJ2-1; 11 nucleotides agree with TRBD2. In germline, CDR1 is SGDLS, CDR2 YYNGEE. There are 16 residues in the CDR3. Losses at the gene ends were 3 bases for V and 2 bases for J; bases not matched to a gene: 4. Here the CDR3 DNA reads TGTGCCAGCAGCGGTAGCGGGAGGGGTGCCTACAATGAGCAGTTCTTC. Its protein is CASSGSGRGAYNEQFF.

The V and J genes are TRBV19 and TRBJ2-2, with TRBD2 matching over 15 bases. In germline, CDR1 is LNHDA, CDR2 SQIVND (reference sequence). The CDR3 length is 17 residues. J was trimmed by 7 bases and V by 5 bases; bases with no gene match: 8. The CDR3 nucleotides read TGTGCCAGTAGTGGACGGACTAGCGGGAGGGGGATCGGGGAGCTGTTTTTT. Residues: CASSGRTSGRGIGELFF.